This entry lists 17 T cell receptor beta chains sequenced from one sample in a study of radiation and T cells in renal cell carcinoma. Profiled with immunoSEQ multiplex PCR; TCRdb holds only in-frame clones, not every one. The sample consists of about 74,000 clones, 70% to 90% of them appearing once. Time point given: blood 4 weeks post-SBRT, at nephrectomy. Noted treatment: 15 Gy SBRT to primary tumor, nephrectomy 4 weeks later. Source: blood, taken from a patient whose treatment included radiotherapy and nephrectomy. The receptors come from a woman between 70 and 85 years old with renal cell carcinoma.

The chain uses TRBV7-2 and TRBJ1-2; a possible D gene is TRBD1 (5 bases). V was cut by 7 bases and J by 7 bases, with 16 bases left in between. The CDR3 is 13 residues long. Germline CDR1 and CDR2: SGHTA and FQGNSA. CDR3 region: CASNLGVGVGYTF. The CDR3 coding sequence is TGTGCCAGCAACTTGGGTGTAGGGGTTGGCTACACCTTC.

This chain joins TRBV7-2 and TRBJ1-5, with D perhaps matching TRBD1 (6 bases). Trimming stripped 5 bases from V and 2 bases from J, with 10 bases between. The germline CDR1 and CDR2 sequences are SGHTA and FQGNSA. CDR3 size: 14 residues. The CDR3 region has the DNA TGTGCCAGCAGCGCCCGACAGGGCAATCAGCCCCAGCATTTT. It yields the protein CASSARQGNQPQHF.

The rearrangement links TRBV14 to TRBJ2-4; the D gene is possibly TRBD2 (7 bases). Looked up from germline, CDR1 is SGHDN and CDR2 is FVKESK. The ends were cut back, 4 bases at V and 2 bases at J, with 12 bases in the middle. CDR3 size: 15 residues. The CDR3: CASSPRGGTKNIQYF. The DNA for the CDR3 is TGTGCCAGCAGCCCGAGGGGGGGTACCAAAAACATTCAGTACTTC.

This chain links TRBV30 with TRBJ1-6, with 7 bases matching TRBD1. The CDR3 is made up of 13 amino acids. The junction had 4 bases not matched to a gene; V was cut back by 4 bases and J by 7 bases. Germline assignment: CDR1 GTSNPN and CDR2 SVGIG (reference sequence). CDR3 protein: CAWKGQTNSPLHF. CDR3 nucleotide sequence: TGTGCCTGGAAGGGACAGACCAATTCACCCCTCCACTTT. The full variable domain, rest sourced from reference TRBV30 and TRBJ1-6, is SQTIHQWPATLVQPVGSPLSLECTVEGTSNPNLYWYRQAAGRGLQLLFYSVGIGQISSEVPQNLSASRPQDRQFILSSKKLLLSDSGFYLCAWKGQTNSPLHFGNGTRLTVT.

The rearrangement uses TRBV5-1 and TRBJ2-5; D is possibly TRBD2 (5 bases). From germline, CDR1 is SGHRS and CDR2 YFSETQ. This CDR3 comprises 14 residues. V lost 3 bases and J lost 1, with 10 bases in between. CDR3 region: CASSSTGIQETQYF. The CDR3 DNA reads as TGCGCCAGCAGCTCCACCGGGATCCAAGAGACCCAGTACTTC.

This chain connects TRBV15 to TRBJ1-2; D unresolved. Trimming cost V 5 bases and J 2 bases, with 9 bases left between them. This CDR3 is 13 amino acids long. Germline lookup yields CDR1 LNHNV and CDR2 YYDKDF (reference sequence). CDR3 sequence: CATSEAANYGYTF. The CDR3 region has the DNA TGTGCCACCAGCGAGGCCGCGAACTATGGCTACACCTTC.

V is TRBV28 and J is TRBJ1-5; D gene ambiguous. Trimming left V 4 bases short and J 0 bases short, with 7 bases between. Germline V gives CDR1 MDHEN, CDR2 SYDVKM. The CDR3 sequence is 14 residues long. CDR3 region: CASSSLDSNQPQHF. The CDR3 DNA follows: TGTGCCAGCAGTTCCCTGGATAGCAATCAGCCCCAGCATTTT.

The chain couples TRBV2 to TRBJ2-3; 10 nucleotides match TRBD2. Germline values: CDR1 SNHLY, CDR2 FYNNEI. Unmatched junction bases numbered 2, after V lost 4 bases and J lost 4 bases. The CDR3 loop spans 14 amino acids. The CDR3 region has the DNA TGTGCCAGCAGTGTGACTAGCGGGCCAGATACGCAGTATTTT. This translates into CASSVTSGPDTQYF.

The CDR3: CASSLSKSPAPDTQYF. CDR3 DNA sequence: TGTGCCAGCAGTTTATCGAAGAGCCCCGCCCCGGATACGCAGTATTTT. The gene calls are TRBV27 and TRBJ2-3; D gene unclear. The germline V and J ends were trimmed by 0 bases and 6 bases, with 16 bases remaining between them. The CDR3 sequence is 16 residues long. Germline values: CDR1 MNHEY, CDR2 SMNVEV (reference sequence).

This clone was counted a single time. The chain recombines TRBV7-2 with TRBJ1-6, with 9 bases matching TRBD1. V lost 3 bases and J lost 10; bases outside the gene matches: 7. The CDR3 extends over 15 amino acids. Germline V gives CDR1 SGHTA, CDR2 FQGNSA. CDR3 residues: CASSLSQGAGSPLHF. The DNA of the CDR3 is TGTGCCAGCAGCTTGTCACAGGGGGCCGGGTCACCCCTCCACTTT.

The V call is TRBV19, the J call TRBJ2-2, with a possible D match to TRBD2 (5 bases). The germline gives CDR1 LNHDA, CDR2 SQIVND (reference sequence). The CDR3 loop spans 14 amino acids. V lost 3 bases to trimming and J lost 0 bases, with 5 bases between them. The chain's CDR3 is CASSIGTNTGELFF. The CDR3 DNA reads as TGTGCCAGTAGTATCGGGACGAACACCGGGGAGCTGTTTTTT.

The chain employs TRBV5-6 and TRBJ2-1, with 9 positions matching TRBD2. Germline V gene sequence: CDR1 SGHDT, CDR2 YYEEEE. This CDR3 comprises 15 residues. V dropped 2 bases and J dropped 5; count of bases not matched to a gene: 5. The CDR3 DNA is TGTGCCAGCAGCTTCGGGCTAGCGGGGAACAATGAGCAGTTCTTC. Translating it yields CASSFGLAGNNEQFF.

This sequence joins TRBV4-2 and TRBJ2-2, with 9 bases identical to TRBD2. CDR3 size: 16 residues. Germline V CDR1 and CDR2: LGHNA, YNFKEQ. Unmatched junction bases numbered 4, after V lost 4 bases and J lost 1 base. CDR3 sequence: CASSLFSGGNTGELFF. The CDR3 coding sequence is TGTGCCAGCAGCCTTTTTAGCGGGGGGAACACCGGGGAGCTGTTTTTT.

The chain has TRBV5-5 and TRBJ1-1; perhaps TRBD1 as D (5 bases). Germline CDR1 is SGHKS and CDR2 is YYEKEE (reference sequence). V lost 4 bases and J 5 bases, leaving 12 bases between the germline ends. The CDR3 is 13 amino acids. The CDR3 DNA reads as TGTGCCAGCAGCCGGCCATGGGGGACTGAAGCTTTCTTT. Protein: CASSRPWGTEAFF.

This sequence joins TRBV7-2 and TRBJ2-7, with 7 bases that match TRBD1. This CDR3 is built from 15 residues. Germline CDR1 reads SGHTA; CDR2 reads FQGNSA. The V segment lost 4 bases and the J segment 4 bases; nucleotides outside the gene matches: 10. CDR3 bases: TGTGCCAGCAGCTCACCTGGGACAGCCATGTACGAGCAGTACTTC. Residues: CASSSPGTAMYEQYF. The full variable domain, with the rest looked up from reference TRBV7-2 and TRBJ2-7, is GAGVSQSPSNKVTEKGKDVELRCDPISGHTALYWYRQSLGQGLEFLIYFQGNSAPDKSGLPSDRFSAERTGGSVSTLTIQRTQQEDSAVYLCASSSPGTAMYEQYFGPGTRLTVT.

This clone was observed a single time. V usage is TRBV5-6 and J usage is TRBJ1-6; 7 bases align to TRBD1. Germline loops: CDR1 SGHDT, CDR2 YYEEEE. There are 15 residues in the CDR3. J gave up 6 bases and V 0 bases, and 3 bases lay outside the gene matches. The CDR3 sequence: CASSLDRGTNSPLHF. CDR3 DNA: TGTGCCAGCAGCTTGGACAGGGGAACTAATTCACCCCTCCACTTT. Filled out from reference TRBV5-6 and TRBJ1-6, the complete variable domain reads DAGVTQSPTHLIKTRGQQVTLRCSPKSGHDTVSWYQQALGQGPQFIFQYYEEEERQRGNFPDRFSGHQFPNYSSELNVNALLLGDSALYLCASSLDRGTNSPLHFGNGTRLTVT.

This sequence joins TRBV5-6 and TRBJ2-3, with a tentative D call TRBD2 (6 bases). Per the germline V gene, CDR1 is SGHDT and CDR2 is YYEEEE. The CDR3 extends over 16 amino acids. The V gene lost 4 bases and the J gene lost 0 bases, with 15 bases spanning the gap. The CDR3 protein is CASSPGLSFSTDTQYF. The DNA for the CDR3 is TGTGCCAGCAGCCCGGGACTCTCTTTTAGCACAGATACGCAGTATTTT.